The present TCR beta chain was sequenced within a study of human T cells and chemical hapten exposure. For the study at large: The scalp of each patient received a weekly diphenylcyclopropenone dose for the full roughly 25-week study. A mostly female patient group had alopecia areata, totalis or universalis.

CDR1 SGHTA and CDR2 FQGNSA come from the germline V gene. Between the trimmed V and J ends, which lost 5 bases and 3 bases, there was a span of 10 bases. The CDR3 covers 14 residues. Time point meaning: patch test 3, about 24 weeks after DPC sensitization. The treatment is: therapeutic diphenylcyclopropenone sensitization with weekly scalp DPC. The library put unique molecular identifiers onto individual cDNA molecules. TCRdb re-analysed the RACE reads in MiXCR, keeping a single row per CDR3 protein. Altogether more than 100,000 distinct CDR3 sequences are present, approximately 10% being singletons, with the ten largest covering over 2%.

The chain is built from TRBV7-2 and TRBJ1-4; D gene ambiguous. This specimen consisted of whole blood, obtained in connection with sensitization to the hapten diphenylcyclopropenone (DPC). This receptor was taken from a woman in her forties or fifties with alopecia areata. Some clones in this sample may be carry-over from other donors' samples. CDR3 nucleotides: TGTGCCAGCAGCCGAAATATGGCTAATGAAAAACTGTTTTTT. Translation gives CASSRNMANEKLFF.